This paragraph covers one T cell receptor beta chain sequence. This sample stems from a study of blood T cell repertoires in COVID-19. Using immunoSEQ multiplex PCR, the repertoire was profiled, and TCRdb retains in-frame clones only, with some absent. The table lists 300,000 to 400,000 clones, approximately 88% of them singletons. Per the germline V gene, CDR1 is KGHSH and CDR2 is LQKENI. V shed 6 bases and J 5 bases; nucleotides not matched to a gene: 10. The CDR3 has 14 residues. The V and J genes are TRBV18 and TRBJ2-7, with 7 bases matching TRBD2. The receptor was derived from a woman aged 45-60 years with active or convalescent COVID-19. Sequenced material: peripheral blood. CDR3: CASSLGGSANEQYF. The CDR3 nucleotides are TGTGCCAGCTCGTTGGGCGGGAGCGCGAACGAGCAGTACTTC. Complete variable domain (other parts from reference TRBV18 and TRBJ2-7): NAGVMQNPRHLVRRRGQEARLRCSPMKGHSHVYWYRQLPEEGLKFMVYLQKENIIDESGMPKERFSAEFPKEGPSILRIQQVVRGDSAAYFCASSLGGSANEQYFGPGTRLTVT.